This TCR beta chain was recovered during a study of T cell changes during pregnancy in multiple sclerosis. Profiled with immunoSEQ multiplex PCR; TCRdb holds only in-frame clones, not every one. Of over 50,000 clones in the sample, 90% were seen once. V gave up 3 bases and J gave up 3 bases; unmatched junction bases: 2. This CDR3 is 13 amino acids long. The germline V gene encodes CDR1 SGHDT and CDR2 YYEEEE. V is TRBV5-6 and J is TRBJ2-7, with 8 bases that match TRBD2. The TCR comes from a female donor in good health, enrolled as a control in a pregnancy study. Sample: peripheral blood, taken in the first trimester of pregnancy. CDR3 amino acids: CASSWAGGYEQYF. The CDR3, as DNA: TGTGCCAGCAGCTGGGCGGGGGGCTACGAGCAGTACTTC.